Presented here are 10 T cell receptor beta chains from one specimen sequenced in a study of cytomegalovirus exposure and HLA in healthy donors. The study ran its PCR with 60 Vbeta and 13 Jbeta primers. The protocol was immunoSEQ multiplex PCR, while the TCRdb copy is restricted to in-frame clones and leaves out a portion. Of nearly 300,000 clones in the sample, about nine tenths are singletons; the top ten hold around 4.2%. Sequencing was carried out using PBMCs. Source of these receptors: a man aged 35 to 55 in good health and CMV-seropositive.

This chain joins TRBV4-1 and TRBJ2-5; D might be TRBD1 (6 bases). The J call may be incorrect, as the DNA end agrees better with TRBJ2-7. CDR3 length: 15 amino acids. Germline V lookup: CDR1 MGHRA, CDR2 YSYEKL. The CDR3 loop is CASSQGQAVSYEQYF. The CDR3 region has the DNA TGCGCCAGCAGCCAAGGACAGGCCGTCTCCTACGAGCAGTACTTC.

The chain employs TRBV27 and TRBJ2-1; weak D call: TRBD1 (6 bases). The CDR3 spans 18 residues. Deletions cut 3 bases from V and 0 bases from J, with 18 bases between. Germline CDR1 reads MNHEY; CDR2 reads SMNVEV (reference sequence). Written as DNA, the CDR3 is TGTGCCAGCAGTTTTTCCAACCGACAGGCGAGCTCCTACAATGAGCAGTTCTTC. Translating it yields CASSFSNRQASSYNEQFF.

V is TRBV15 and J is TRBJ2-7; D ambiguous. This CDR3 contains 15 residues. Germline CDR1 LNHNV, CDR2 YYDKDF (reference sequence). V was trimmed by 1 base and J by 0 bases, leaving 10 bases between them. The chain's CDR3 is CATSRGLQSSYEQYF. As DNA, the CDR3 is TGTGCCACCAGCAGAGGACTTCAGAGCTCCTACGAGCAGTACTTC. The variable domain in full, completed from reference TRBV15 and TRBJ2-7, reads DAMVIQNPRYQVTQFGKPVTLSCSQTLNHNVMYWYQQKSSQAPKLLFHYYDKDFNNEADTPDNFQSRRPNTSFCFLDIRSPGLGDTAMYLCATSRGLQSSYEQYFGPGTRLTVT.

CDR3 region: CASSLRTGARTDTQYF. The CDR3 DNA reads TGTGCCAGCAGCCTACGGACAGGGGCCCGCACAGATACGCAGTATTTT. The chain couples TRBV21-1 to TRBJ2-3; TRBD1, as called in the table, went unchecked against the DNA. TRBV21-1 is tagged as a pseudogene. This CDR3 comprises 16 residues.

CDR3 sequence reads: CASSPTTGPDTGELFF. The CDR3 nucleotides are TGTGCCAGCAGCCCAACGACAGGGCCTGACACCGGGGAGCTGTTTTTT. The chain joins TRBV7-9 to TRBJ2-2; 7 positions match TRBD1. Germline CDR1 reads SEHNR; CDR2 reads FQNEAQ (reference sequence). Trimming removed 5 bases from V and 3 bases from J; junction bases left unmatched: 9. This CDR3 contains 16 residues.

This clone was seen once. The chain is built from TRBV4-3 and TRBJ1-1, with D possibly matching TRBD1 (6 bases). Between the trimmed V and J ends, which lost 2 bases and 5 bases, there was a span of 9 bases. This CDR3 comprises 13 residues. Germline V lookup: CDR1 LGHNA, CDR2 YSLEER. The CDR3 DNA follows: TGCGCCAGCAGCCAAAGTCAGGGGACTGAAGCTTTCTTT. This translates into CASSQSQGTEAFF.

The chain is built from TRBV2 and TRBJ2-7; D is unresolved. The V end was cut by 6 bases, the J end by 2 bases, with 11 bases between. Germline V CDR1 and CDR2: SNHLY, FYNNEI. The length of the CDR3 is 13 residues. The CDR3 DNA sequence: TGTGCCAGCAGCCCTAGTTCCCCCTACGAGCAGTACTTC. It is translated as CASSPSSPYEQYF.

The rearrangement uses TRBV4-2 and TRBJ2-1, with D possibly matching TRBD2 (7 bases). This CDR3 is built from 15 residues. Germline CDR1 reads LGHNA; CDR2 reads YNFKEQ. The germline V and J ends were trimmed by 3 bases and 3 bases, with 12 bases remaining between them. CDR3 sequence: CASSHEGEGYNEQFF. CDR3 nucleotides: TGTGCCAGCAGCCACGAGGGGGAGGGCTACAATGAGCAGTTCTTC.

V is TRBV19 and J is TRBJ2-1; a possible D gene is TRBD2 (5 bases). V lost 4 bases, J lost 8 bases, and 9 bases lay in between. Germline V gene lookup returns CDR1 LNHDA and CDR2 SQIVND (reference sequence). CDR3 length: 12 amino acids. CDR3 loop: CASSTRRYEQFF. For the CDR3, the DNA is TGTGCCAGTAGTACTAGGAGGTATGAGCAGTTCTTC.

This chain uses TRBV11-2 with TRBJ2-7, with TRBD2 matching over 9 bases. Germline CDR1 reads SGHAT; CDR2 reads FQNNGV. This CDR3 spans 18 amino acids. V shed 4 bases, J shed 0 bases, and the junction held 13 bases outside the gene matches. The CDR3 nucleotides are TGTGCCAGCAGCTCAATAATCCAGGCTAGCGGGATCTCCTACGAGCAGTACTTC. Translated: CASSSIIQASGISYEQYF. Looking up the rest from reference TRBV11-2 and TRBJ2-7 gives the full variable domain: EAGVAQSPRYKIIEKRQSVAFWCNPISGHATLYWYQQILGQGPKLLIQFQNNGVVDDSQLPKDRFSAERLKGVDSTLKIQPAKLEDSAVYLCASSSIIQASGISYEQYFGPGTRLTVT.